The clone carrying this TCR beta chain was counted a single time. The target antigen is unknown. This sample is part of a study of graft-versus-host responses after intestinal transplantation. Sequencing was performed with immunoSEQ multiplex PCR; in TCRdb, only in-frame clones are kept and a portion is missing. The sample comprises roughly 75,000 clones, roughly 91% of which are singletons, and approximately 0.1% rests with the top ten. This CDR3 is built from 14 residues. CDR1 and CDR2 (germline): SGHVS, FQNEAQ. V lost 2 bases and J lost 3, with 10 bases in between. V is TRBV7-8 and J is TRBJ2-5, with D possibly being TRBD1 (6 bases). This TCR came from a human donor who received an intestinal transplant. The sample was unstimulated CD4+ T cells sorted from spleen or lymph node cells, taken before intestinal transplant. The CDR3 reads CASSLTSGEETQYF. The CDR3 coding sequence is TGTGCCAGCAGCTTAACTTCAGGGGAAGAGACCCAGTACTTC. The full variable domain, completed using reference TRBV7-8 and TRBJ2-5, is GAGVSQSPRYKVAKRGQDVALRCDPISGHVSLFWYQQALGQGPEFLTYFQNEAQLDKSGLPSDRFFAERPEGSVSTLKIQRTQQEDSAVYLCASSLTSGEETQYFGPGTRLLVL.